This is a list of T cell receptor beta chains from one sample in a study of metastatic and nonmetastatic thyroid tumors. TCRdb reanalyzed the PCR reads with MiXCR. The table has some 21,000 clones, approximately 20% seen once. The material sequenced was blood. These receptors were taken from a male donor with papillary thyroid cancer or a benign thyroid nodule (not recorded which). Some clones in this sample may be carry-over from other donors' samples. The CDR3 runs from the conserved cysteine through the conserved F or W. A D gene is named only where the DNA matches it firmly. Expanded clones are given a class, and other clones once, few, many or no size at all.

>many|TRBV20-1|TRBJ2-3|.
CSARSDTSGDSDTQYF
TGCAGTGCTAGATCTGACACTAGTGGGGATTCAGATACGCAGTATTTT
>few|TRBV28|TRBJ2-5|.
CASSLLHVEGVETQYF
TGTGCCAGCAGTTTACTCCATGTGGAGGGCGTGGAGACCCAGTACTTC
>many|TRBV7-9|TRBJ2-3|.
CASSLDRMDTQYF
TGTGCCAGCAGCTTAGATAGGATGGATACGCAGTATTTT
>many|TRBV24-1|TRBJ2-5|TRBD2
CATSDTLAPGPPETQYF
TGTGCCACCAGTGACACACTAGCGCCAGGGCCTCCAGAGACCCAGTACTTC
>many|TRBV7-9|TRBJ1-4|.
CASSPTSNDNEKLFF
TGTGCCAGCAGCCCGACATCTAACGACAATGAAAAACTGTTTTTT
>.|TRBV6-2/TRBV6-3|TRBJ1-3|.
CASSYQGNSGNTIYF
TGTGCCAGCAGTTACCAGGGAAACTCTGGAAACACCATATATTTT
>many|TRBV12-3/TRBV12-4|TRBJ2-3|TRBD1
CASSPWTGSSPNTQYF
TGTGCCAGCAGTCCGTGGACAGGGTCGTCTCCAAATACGCAGTATTTT
>many|TRBV5-1|TRBJ2-1|.
CASTLGANNEQFF
TGCGCCAGCACCTTAGGAGCCAACAATGAGCAGTTCTTC
>many|TRBV19|TRBJ2-1|TRBD1
CASQGATYNEQFF
TGTGCCAGTCAGGGGGCCACCTACAATGAGCAGTTCTTC
>many|TRBV11-2|TRBJ2-1|TRBD2
CASSLEGSGRAGQFF
TGTGCCAGCAGCTTAGAGGGTAGCGGGAGGGCCGGGCAGTTCTTC
>.|TRBV2|TRBJ1-3|.
CASSRNHGTPVNTIYF
TGTGCCAGCAGTCGAAACCATGGGACCCCTGTAAACACCATATATTTT
>.|TRBV7-9|TRBJ1-5|.
CASSLGGGQPQHF
TGTGCCAGCAGCTTAGGGGGGGGTCAGCCCCAGCATTTT
>many|TRBV7-3|TRBJ2-1|TRBD2
CASSPLAGAPNEQFF
TGTGCCAGCAGCCCCCTAGCGGGAGCTCCCAATGAGCAGTTCTTC
>.|TRBV9|TRBJ2-7|.
CASSTDGTYEQYF
TGTGCCAGCAGCACTGACGGCACCTACGAGCAGTACTTC
>many|TRBV7-9|TRBJ2-5|.
CASSLDMETQYF
TGTGCCAGCAGCTTAGACATGGAGACCCAGTACTTC
>few|TRBV27|TRBJ1-3|.
CASSLAGSGNTIYF
TGTGCCAGCAGTTTGGCAGGGTCGGGAAACACCATATATTTT
>.|TRBV7-7|TRBJ2-1|.
CASSPIRGTLNEQFF
TGTGCTAGCAGCCCGATTCGGGGGACTCTCAATGAGCAGTTCTTC
>few|TRBV11-1|TRBJ2-1|.
CASSLSLAGAYNEQFF
TGTGCCAGCAGCTTGAGTCTGGCAGGAGCATACAATGAGCAGTTCTTC
>many|TRBV27|TRBJ1-1|.
CASSLKMRGNTEAFF
TGTGCCAGCAGTTTAAAGATGAGGGGGAACACTGAAGCTTTCTTT
>few|TRBV7-9|TRBJ2-5|.
CASSSTARETQYF
TGTGCCAGCAGCTCTACGGCTCGGGAGACCCAGTACTTC
>many|TRBV10-3|TRBJ2-5|TRBD2
CAISEGLAVQETQYF
TGTGCCATCAGTGAGGGACTAGCGGTCCAAGAGACCCAGTACTTC